The 26 T cell receptor beta chains presented below share a single source sample, sequenced in a study of blood T cells in healthy people across ages. For the second PCR, which ran for roughly 6 to 11 cycles, a sample-barcoded 5' primer and a J-beta primer mix were used. TCRdb itself ran the 5' RACE reads through MiXCR, one entry per CDR3 protein. Of approximately 830,000 distinct CDR3 sequences listed, around 68% are singletons. Sequencing was performed on blood. These receptors were taken from a young man in good health.

The rearrangement uses TRBV5-1 and TRBJ2-1; D possibly uses TRBD1 or TRBD2 (5 bases each). Deletions cut 0 bases from V and 1 base from J, with 11 bases between. Germline lookup yields CDR1 SGHRS and CDR2 YFSETQ. The CDR3 totals 16 residues. This CDR3 reads CASSLGGTDSYNEQFF. The CDR3 coding sequence is TGCGCCAGCAGCTTGGGAGGGACGGATTCCTACAATGAGCAGTTCTTC.

The chain uses TRBV5-1 and TRBJ2-2; D is unclear. This CDR3 spans 11 amino acids. Germline V gene sequence: CDR1 SGHRS, CDR2 YFSETQ. V was shortened by 6 bases and J by 3 bases, with 3 bases between the two germline ends. In DNA form, the CDR3 reads TGCGCCAGCACATACACCGGGGAGCTGTTTTTT. It is translated as CASTYTGELFF.

The rearrangement joins TRBV6-5 to TRBJ2-5, with D uncertain. The CDR3 extends over 13 amino acids. V was pared by 2 bases and J by 5 bases, with 9 bases between. Germline CDR1 is MNHEY and CDR2 is SVGAGI. CDR3 bases: TGTGCCAGCAGTTACCCAGGTCGGGAGACCCAGTACTTC. Protein product: CASSYPGRETQYF.

With regard to this clonotype: Mismatch with germline at one junction end may stem from a read error. The chain links TRBV3-1 to TRBJ1-2; 7 bases align to TRBD1. The germline CDR1 and CDR2 sequences are LGHDT and YNNKEL (reference sequence). This CDR3 comprises 15 residues. CDR3 loop: CAGSQGQDHRAGYTF. As DNA, the CDR3 is TGTGCCGGCAGCCAAGGACAGGATCATCGAGCTGGCTACACCTTC.

This clonotype was detected once. The chain joins TRBV7-6 to TRBJ2-7; 7 nucleotides line up with TRBD2. This CDR3 comprises 16 residues. The V segment lost 2 bases and the J segment 0 bases; nucleotides outside the gene matches: 7. CDR1 SGHVS and CDR2 FNYEAQ come from the germline V gene. The CDR3 sequence: CASSLWGGDDSYEQYF. The DNA for the CDR3 is TGTGCCAGCAGCTTATGGGGGGGAGACGACTCCTACGAGCAGTACTTC.

This chain connects TRBV7-3 to TRBJ2-5; 7 nucleotides line up with TRBD2. The J call is in doubt because the DNA end fits TRBJ2-4 better. The germline V gene has CDR1 SGHTA and CDR2 FQGTGA. This CDR3 contains 14 residues. The chain's CDR3 is CASSQDGGRNIQYF. CDR3 coding DNA: TGTGCCAGCAGCCAAGACGGGGGGAGAAACATTCAGTACTTC.

The gene calls are TRBV20-1 and TRBJ2-5; possible D gene TRBD2, 6 bases. This CDR3 is built from 14 residues. CDR1 and CDR2 from the germline V gene are DFQATT and SNEGSKA (reference sequence). Trimming shortened V by 4 bases and J by 3 bases, and 15 bases separated the two germline ends. CDR3 in DNA: TGCAGTGCTATCGTTCCCGTAGCGGAAGAGACCCAGTACTTC. This encodes CSAIVPVAEETQYF.

The chain carries TRBV20-1 and TRBJ2-3; D uncertain. Trimming cost V 1 base and J 5 bases, with 7 bases left between them. The CDR3 spans 12 residues. From germline, CDR1 is DFQATT and CDR2 SNEGSKA (reference sequence). The CDR3 DNA is TGCAGTGCTAGAGTTAAGGGAGATACGCAGTATTTT. This encodes CSARVKGDTQYF.

This clonotype was observed a handful of times. The rearrangement uses TRBV20-1 and TRBJ2-4; TRBD2 agrees at 11 bases. V shed 6 bases, J shed 6 bases, and the junction held 4 bases outside the gene matches. Germline CDR1 is DFQATT and CDR2 is SNEGSKA (reference sequence). This CDR3 comprises 13 residues. This CDR3 reads CSAPTSGVNIQYF. DNA for the CDR3: TGCAGTGCACCGACTAGCGGGGTAAACATTCAGTACTTC.

The chain has TRBV15 and TRBJ2-2, with D hard to call. Germline V lookup: CDR1 LNHNV, CDR2 YYDKDF (reference sequence). CDR3 length equals 16 residues. V lost 3 bases and J 3 bases, leaving 14 bases between the germline ends. CDR3 amino acids: CATSSLAKWDTGELFF. CDR3 nucleotide sequence: TGTGCCACCAGCAGCCTCGCTAAGTGGGACACCGGGGAGCTGTTTTTT. The entire variable domain, with the rest obtained from reference TRBV15 and TRBJ2-2, is as follows: DAMVIQNPRYQVTQFGKPVTLSCSQTLNHNVMYWYQQKSSQAPKLLFHYYDKDFNNEADTPDNFQSRRPNTSFCFLDIRSPGLGDTAMYLCATSSLAKWDTGELFFGEGSRLTVL.

V is TRBV4-3 and J is TRBJ2-7; perhaps TRBD1 as D (6 bases). Germline values: CDR1 LGHNA, CDR2 YSLEER. The ends were cut back, 0 bases at V and 6 bases at J, with 15 bases in the middle. This CDR3 region has 15 residues. This CDR3 reads CASSQDTGNRGEQYF. The CDR3 DNA follows: TGCGCCAGCAGCCAAGATACAGGGAATAGGGGCGAGCAGTACTTC.

This sequence joins TRBV9 and TRBJ2-5; no firm D call. The CDR3 totals 14 residues. Trimming removed 0 bases at V and 0 bases at J, with 6 bases between. The germline V gene encodes CDR1 SGDLS and CDR2 YYNGEE. In nucleotides, the CDR3 is TGTGCCAGCAGCGTAGCTGTAGACCAAGAGACCCAGTACTTC. This sequence encodes CASSVAVDQETQYF.

DNA for the CDR3: TGTGCCAGCAAGGGACAAAATTTCTACGAGCAGTACTTC. Protein sequence: CASKGQNFYEQYF. The chain couples TRBV12-3 or TRBV12-4 to TRBJ2-5; D may be TRBD1 (6 bases). Gene TRBJ2-7 matches the end of the DNA better, so the J call may be wrong. This CDR3 is 13 amino acids long.

This clonotype was found once. The V gene is TRBV3-1, the J gene TRBJ1-1; D is possibly TRBD1 (5 bases). Germline V gene lookup returns CDR1 LGHDT and CDR2 YNNKEL (reference sequence). Trimming shortened V by 1 base and J by 6 bases, and 15 bases separated the two germline ends. The CDR3 has 15 amino acids. The CDR3 here is CASSQVRAGRAEAFF. The CDR3 DNA sequence: TGTGCCAGCAGCCAAGTAAGGGCGGGACGCGCTGAAGCTTTCTTT.

To note about this clonotype: A clone one base away is much larger, so this may be a read error. J is TRBJ2-6 and V is TRBV20-1; the D gene is possibly TRBD2 (5 bases). Germline V gene data show CDR1 as DFQATT and CDR2 as SNEGSKA (reference sequence). The V end was cut by 5 bases, the J end by 5 bases, with 7 bases between. The CDR3 has 12 residues. The CDR3 DNA reads as TGCAGTGCTCGGGGTAGGGCCAACGTCCTGACTTTC. Its translation is CSARGRANVLTF.

In this sample, this clonotype turned up a few times. The chain links TRBV5-1 to TRBJ1-6; no definite D call. The CDR3 sequence is 13 residues long. Germline V gives CDR1 SGHRS, CDR2 YFSETQ. The germline V and J ends were trimmed by 1 base and 9 bases, with 8 bases remaining between them. In DNA form, the CDR3 reads TGCGCCAGCAGCTTGAACTCCGCTTCACCCCTCCACTTT. Its translation: CASSLNSASPLHF.

The gene calls are TRBV7-9 and TRBJ2-1; weak D call: TRBD2 (5 bases). Germline V gene data show CDR1 as SEHNR and CDR2 as FQNEAQ (reference sequence). This CDR3 is built from 11 residues. V lost 6 bases, J lost 8 bases, and 8 bases lay in between. This CDR3 is CASRAEDEQFF. The CDR3 DNA is TGTGCCAGCAGGGCGGAGGATGAGCAGTTCTTC.

On this clonotype itself: A read error is possible here, since a much larger clone lies one base away. V is TRBV7-3 and J is TRBJ2-1; TRBD1 or TRBD2 may be the D gene (5 bases each). Matching the DNA end better, TRBJ2-7 makes the J call doubtful. CDR1 and CDR2 from the germline V gene are SGHTA and FQGTGA. The CDR3 contains 12 residues. The CDR3 here is CASSLQRGEQYF. Written as DNA, the CDR3 is TGTGCCAGCAGCCTCCAGAGGGGTGAGCAGTACTTC.

This clonotype was seen only a few times. The V call is TRBV27, the J call TRBJ1-2, with D perhaps matching TRBD1 (6 bases). With 5 bases removed from V and 3 bases from J, the gap between germline ends came to 16 bases. This CDR3 contains 15 residues. Germline CDR1 and CDR2: MNHEY and SMNVEV (reference sequence). The CDR3 DNA follows: TGTGCCAGCAGTCCGAACAGGGATAATTACTATGGCTACACCTTC. It codes for CASSPNRDNYYGYTF.

The V and J genes are TRBV7-9 and TRBJ1-4, with D maybe TRBD1 (5 bases). Germline V CDR1 and CDR2: SEHNR, FQNEAQ (reference sequence). V gave up 9 bases and J gave up 2 bases, with 13 bases separating them. The CDR3 spans 14 residues. CDR3 sequence: CASGTWETNEKLFF. CDR3 sequence (DNA): TGTGCCAGTGGGACTTGGGAGACTAATGAAAAACTGTTTTTT.

This clonotype has a handful of counts. The gene calls are TRBV12-3 or TRBV12-4 and TRBJ2-7, with D perhaps matching TRBD1 (6 bases). This CDR3 spans 14 amino acids. Trimming pared 2 bases from V and 3 bases from J, leaving 11 bases between. The CDR3 loop reads CASSLPGHFYEQYF. The CDR3 bases are TGTGCCAGCAGTTTACCGGGACACTTCTACGAGCAGTACTTC.

A few counts support this clonotype. The V gene is TRBV7-2, the J gene TRBJ1-1, with a possible D match to TRBD1 (5 bases). Germline values: CDR1 SGHTA, CDR2 FQGNSA. The germline V and J ends were trimmed by 2 bases and 8 bases, with 24 bases remaining between them. The CDR3 length is 17 residues. For the CDR3, the DNA is TGTGCCAGCAGCTTACACGGACAAGGAATAGTTCTGAGGGAAGCTTTCTTT. Protein product: CASSLHGQGIVLREAFF. Complete variable domain (other parts from reference TRBV7-2 and TRBJ1-1): GAGVSQSPSNKVTEKGKDVELRCDPISGHTALYWYRQSLGQGLEFLIYFQGNSAPDKSGLPSDRFSAERTGGSVSTLTIQRTQQEDSAVYLCASSLHGQGIVLREAFFGQGTRLTVV.

The CDR3: CASGVGGPITDTQYF. DNA of the CDR3: TGTGCCAGCGGAGTGGGGGGGCCTATCACAGATACGCAGTATTTT. J is TRBJ2-3 and V is TRBV27, with D maybe TRBD2 (7 bases). This CDR3 is built from 15 residues. Germline V gene sequence: CDR1 MNHEY, CDR2 SMNVEV (reference sequence). Trimming removed 8 bases from V and 2 bases from J, with 17 bases in between.

The J gene is TRBJ2-1, the V gene TRBV7-6, with a possible D match to TRBD1 (6 bases). Deletions cut 8 bases from V and 5 bases from J, with 13 bases between. The CDR3 covers 13 residues. Germline lookup yields CDR1 SGHVS and CDR2 FNYEAQ. As DNA, the CDR3 is TGTGCCAGCTGGGGGCGCAAGGACAATGAGCAGTTCTTC. Translating it yields CASWGRKDNEQFF.

This clonotype was observed a single time. The gene calls are TRBV7-9 and TRBJ2-3; no firm D call. Germline V gene sequence: CDR1 SEHNR, CDR2 FQNEAQ (reference sequence). V was trimmed by 0 bases and J by 9 bases, leaving 10 bases between them. This CDR3 spans 13 amino acids. CDR3 DNA sequence: TGTGCCAGCAGCTTAGCTCAGGCAAGGACGCAGTATTTT. Translating it yields CASSLAQARTQYF.

The rearrangement joins TRBV27 to TRBJ1-2; D remains ambiguous. The CDR3 runs to 15 residues. V shed 0 bases and J shed 0 bases, with 8 bases lying between them. CDR1 is MNHEY, CDR2 SMNVEV, per germline (reference sequence). CDR3 DNA sequence: TGTGCCAGCAGTTTATCTGGGGAAGCTAACTATGGCTACACCTTC. Translation: CASSLSGEANYGYTF.